The T cell receptor (beta chain) under discussion was sequenced for a study of T cell repertoires in cytomegalovirus infection. Study findings and constraints: Across the ex vivo response, the dominant clonotypes were HLA-C-restricted CMV-specific TCR beta clonotypes.

This clonotype was counted a few times. Its antigen is unknown. TCRdb ran MiXCR on the reads and lists one entry per CDR3 protein. The sample carries 150,000 or so distinct CDR3 sequences, roughly 21% recorded once. With V trimmed by 8 bases and J by 0 bases, 1 base remained unmatched. The length of the CDR3 is 13 residues. The sequence derives from a human donor in good health (CMV status not recorded). Some clones in this sample may be carry-over from other donors' samples. The gene calls are TRBV12-3 or TRBV12-4 and TRBJ2-3; 8 bases map to TRBD2. The input for sequencing was CD8+ T cells from cultured PBMCs, taken from culture after CMV antigen stimulation. In DNA form, the CDR3 reads TGTGCCAGCGCTAGCGGGAGCACAGATACGCAGTATTTT. Amino acid sequence: CASASGSTDTQYF.